This T cell receptor beta chain appears in the sequencing data of a study of OX40 agonist ivuxolimab in advanced cancers. Study-level information: Eligibility admitted prior anti-PD-1, anti-PD-L1 or anti-CTLA-4 therapy; 40% had some. Findings and limits, study-wide: At 0.1 to 3.0 mg/kg, clonal expansion of CD4+ and CD8+ blood T cells had occurred by week 6. Clonal expansion was among the lowest in partial responders at 0.1-3.0 mg/kg, especially CD8+.

This clone turned up a few times. Its cognate antigen is unknown. Here immunoSEQ multiplex PCR was the method, and the copy in TCRdb shows in-frame clones only, minus some. The repertoire holds tens of thousands of clones, with around 90% as singletons. Patients were ineligible given autoimmune disease history or systemic immunosuppression. The CDR3 is 13 residues long. Germline CDR1 and CDR2: MRHNA and SNTAGT. V gave up 6 bases and J gave up 5 bases; unmatched junction bases: 5. This TCR was recovered from an adult with an advanced solid tumor such as melanoma, head and neck, liver or kidney cancer. The chain has TRBV6-4 and TRBJ1-2; 8 bases agree with TRBD1. This material consisted of CD4+ or CD8+ T cells sorted from blood, taken in a trial of the OX40 agonist ivuxolimab. The CDR3 coding sequence is TGTGCCAGCAGACCGGGACAGGCTTATGGCTACACCTTC. Protein product: CASRPGQAYGYTF.